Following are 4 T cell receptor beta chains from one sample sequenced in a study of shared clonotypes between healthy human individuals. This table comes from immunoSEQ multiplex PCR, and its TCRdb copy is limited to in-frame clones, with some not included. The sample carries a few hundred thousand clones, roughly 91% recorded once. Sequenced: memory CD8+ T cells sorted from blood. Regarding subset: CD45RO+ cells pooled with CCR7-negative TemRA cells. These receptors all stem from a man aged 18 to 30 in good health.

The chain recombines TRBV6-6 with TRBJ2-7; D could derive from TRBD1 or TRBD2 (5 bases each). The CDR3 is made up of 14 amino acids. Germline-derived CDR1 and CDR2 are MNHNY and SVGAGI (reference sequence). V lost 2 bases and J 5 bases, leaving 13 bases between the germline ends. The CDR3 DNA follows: TGTGCCAGCAGTTACCCCTTCGGGGCCAACGAGCAGTACTTC. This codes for CASSYPFGANEQYF.

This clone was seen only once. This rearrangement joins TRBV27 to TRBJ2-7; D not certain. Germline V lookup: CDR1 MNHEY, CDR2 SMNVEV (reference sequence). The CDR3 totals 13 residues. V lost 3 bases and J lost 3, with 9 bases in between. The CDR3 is CASSFRANYEQYF. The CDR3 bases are TGTGCCAGCAGTTTTCGGGCGAACTACGAGCAGTACTTC.

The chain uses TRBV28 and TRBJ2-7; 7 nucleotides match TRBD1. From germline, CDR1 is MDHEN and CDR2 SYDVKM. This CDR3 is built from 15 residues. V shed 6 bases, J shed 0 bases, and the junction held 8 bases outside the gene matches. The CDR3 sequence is CASSLMGTDSYEQYF. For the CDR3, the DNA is TGTGCCAGCAGCCTCATGGGGACAGACTCCTACGAGCAGTACTTC.

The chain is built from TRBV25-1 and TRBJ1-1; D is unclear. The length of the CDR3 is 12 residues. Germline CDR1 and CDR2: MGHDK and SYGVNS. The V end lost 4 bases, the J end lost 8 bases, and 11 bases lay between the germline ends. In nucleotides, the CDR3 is TGTGCCAGCAGTGTGGGTCTGGACGAAGCTTTCTTT. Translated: CASSVGLDEAFF.